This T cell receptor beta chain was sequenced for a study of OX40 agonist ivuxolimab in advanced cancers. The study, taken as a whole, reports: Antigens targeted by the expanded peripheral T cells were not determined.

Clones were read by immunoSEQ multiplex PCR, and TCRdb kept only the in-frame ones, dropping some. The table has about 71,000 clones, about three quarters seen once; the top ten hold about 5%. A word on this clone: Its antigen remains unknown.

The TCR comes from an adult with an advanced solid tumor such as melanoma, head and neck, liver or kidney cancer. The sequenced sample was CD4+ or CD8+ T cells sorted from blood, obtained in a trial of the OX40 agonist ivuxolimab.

For the CDR3, the DNA is TGTGCCAGCAGCCCCACCGAGTATCAGCCCCAGCATTTT. Its protein product is CASSPTEYQPQHF. V and J are TRBV4-2 and TRBJ1-5; D unresolved. The CDR3 consists of 13 residues. V was cut by 4 bases and J by 5 bases, with 9 bases left in between. Germline CDR1 and CDR2: LGHNA and YNFKEQ.